This TCR beta chain appears in the sequencing data of a study of regulatory T cells in long-lasting Graves disease. Study-wide findings and caveats: There was favoring of TRBV28, TRBJ1-2 and TRBJ2-5 in persistent disease. Among persistent patients, a larger number of public clonotypes were shared (about 3,000) than among newly diagnosed patients (about 970).

CDR3-region Arm-PCR and iRepertoire HTBI primers produced the TCR beta libraries. Using its own MiXCR run on the multiplex PCR reads, TCRdb lists one record per CDR3 protein. Altogether hundreds of thousands of distinct CDR3 sequences are present, roughly 16% being singletons, with the ten largest covering 22%. Indicated time point: newly diagnosed GD, antithyroid drugs for less than 3 months. Preparation of the TCR library used RNA extracted from PBMCs. Patients met American Thyroid Association criteria for Graves' disease. This clonotype was seen ten or more times. What it binds is not known. V lost 3 bases to trimming and J lost 8 bases; unmatched junction nucleotides: 7. CDR3 size: 15 residues. CDR1 is SGHAT, CDR2 FQNNGV, per germline.

The receptor comes from a female donor with Graves disease. The rearrangement uses TRBV11-2 and TRBJ1-6; 7 nucleotides align to TRBD1. This specimen consisted of peripheral blood mononuclear cells (PBMCs), obtained at new diagnosis, from a patient treated with antithyroid drugs. The CDR3 reads CASSFARQGYSPLHF. The CDR3 bases are TGTGCCAGCAGCTTCGCCAGACAGGGCTATTCACCCCTCCACTTT.